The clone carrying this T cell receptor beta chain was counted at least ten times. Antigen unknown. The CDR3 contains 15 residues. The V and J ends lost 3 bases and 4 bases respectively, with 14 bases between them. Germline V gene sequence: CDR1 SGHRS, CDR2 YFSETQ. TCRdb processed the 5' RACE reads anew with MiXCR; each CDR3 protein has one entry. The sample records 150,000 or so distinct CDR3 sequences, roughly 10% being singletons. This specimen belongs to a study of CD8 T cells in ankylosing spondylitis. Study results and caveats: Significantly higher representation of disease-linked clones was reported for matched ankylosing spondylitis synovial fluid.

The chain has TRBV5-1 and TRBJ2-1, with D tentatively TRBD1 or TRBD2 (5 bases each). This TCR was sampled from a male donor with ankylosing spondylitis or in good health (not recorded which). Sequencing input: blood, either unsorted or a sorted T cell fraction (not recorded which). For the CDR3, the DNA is TGCGCCAGCAGCTGGGGGACCGCGTATTACAATGAGCAGTTCTTC. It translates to CASSWGTAYYNEQFF. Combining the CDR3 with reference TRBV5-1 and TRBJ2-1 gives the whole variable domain KAGVTQTPRYLIKTRGQQVTLSCSPISGHRSVSWYQQTPGQGLQFLFEYFSETQRNKGNFPGRFSGRQFSNSRSEMNVSTLELGDSALYLCASSWGTAYYNEQFFGPGTRLTVL.